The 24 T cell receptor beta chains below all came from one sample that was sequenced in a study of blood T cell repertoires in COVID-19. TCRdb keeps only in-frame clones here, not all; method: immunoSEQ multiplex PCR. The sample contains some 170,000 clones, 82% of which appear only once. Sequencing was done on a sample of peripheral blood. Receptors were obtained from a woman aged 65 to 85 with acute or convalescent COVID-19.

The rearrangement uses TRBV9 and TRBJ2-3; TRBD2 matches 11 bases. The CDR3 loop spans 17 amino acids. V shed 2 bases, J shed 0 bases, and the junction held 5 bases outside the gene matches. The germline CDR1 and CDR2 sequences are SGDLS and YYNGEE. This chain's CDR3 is CASSVGTSGTSTDTQYF. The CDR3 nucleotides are TGTGCCAGCAGCGTCGGGACTAGCGGTACTAGCACAGATACGCAGTATTTT. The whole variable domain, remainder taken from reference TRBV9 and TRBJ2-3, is DSGVTQTPKHLITATGQRVTLRCSPRSGDLSVYWYQQSLDQGLQFLIQYYNGEERAKGNILERFSAQQFPDLHSELNLSSLELGDSALYFCASSVGTSGTSTDTQYFGPGTRLTVL.

The DNA of the CDR3 is TGTGCCAGCCGGACACTGAACCCTTTTAGCAATCAGCCCCAGCATTTT. Translating gives CASRTLNPFSNQPQHF. The chain employs TRBV19 and TRBJ1-5; TRBD1 is a possible D gene (5 bases). V was clipped by 9 bases and J by 0 bases, with 18 bases between them. There are 16 residues in the CDR3. Germline V gives CDR1 LNHDA, CDR2 SQIVND (reference sequence).

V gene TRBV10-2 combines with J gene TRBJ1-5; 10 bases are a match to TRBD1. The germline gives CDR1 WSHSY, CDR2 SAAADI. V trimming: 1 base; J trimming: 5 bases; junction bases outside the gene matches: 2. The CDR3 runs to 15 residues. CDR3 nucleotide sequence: TGCGCCAGCAGTGAGTTGGGACAGGGGTATCAGCCCCAGCATTTT. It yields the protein CASSELGQGYQPQHF.

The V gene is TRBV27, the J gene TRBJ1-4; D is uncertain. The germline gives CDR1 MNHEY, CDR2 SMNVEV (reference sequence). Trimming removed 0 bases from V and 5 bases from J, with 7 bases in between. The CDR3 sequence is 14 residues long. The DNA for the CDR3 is TGTGCCAGCAGTTTATCGGGCAGGAATGAAAAACTGTTTTTT. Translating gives CASSLSGRNEKLFF.

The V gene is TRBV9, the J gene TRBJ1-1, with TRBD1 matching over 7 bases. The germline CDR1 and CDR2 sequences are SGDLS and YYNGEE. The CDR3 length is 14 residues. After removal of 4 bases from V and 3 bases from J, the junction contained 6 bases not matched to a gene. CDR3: CASSPETGHTEAFF. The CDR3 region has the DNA TGTGCCAGCAGCCCGGAGACAGGGCACACTGAAGCTTTCTTT.

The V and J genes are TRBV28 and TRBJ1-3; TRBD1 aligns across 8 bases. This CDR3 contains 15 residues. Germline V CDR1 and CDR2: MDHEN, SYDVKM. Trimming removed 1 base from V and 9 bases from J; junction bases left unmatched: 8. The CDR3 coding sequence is TGTGCCAGCAGTTTATTGGACAGGGCTGGGGGCACCATATATTTT. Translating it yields CASSLLDRAGGTIYF.

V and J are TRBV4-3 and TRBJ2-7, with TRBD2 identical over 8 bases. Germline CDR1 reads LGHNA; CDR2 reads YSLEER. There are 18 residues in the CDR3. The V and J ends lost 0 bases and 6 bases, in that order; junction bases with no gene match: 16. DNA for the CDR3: TGCGCCAGCAGCCAAGATATATTTAGCGGGACATCTCAAGGCGAGCAGTACTTC. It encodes CASSQDIFSGTSQGEQYF.

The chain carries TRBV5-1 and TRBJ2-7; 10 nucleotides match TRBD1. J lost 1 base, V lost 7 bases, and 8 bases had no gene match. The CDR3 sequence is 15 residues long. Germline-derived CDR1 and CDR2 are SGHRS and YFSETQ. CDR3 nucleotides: TGCGCCAGCCACTTGGGGGGACAGGGGTCCTACGAGCAGTACTTC. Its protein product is CASHLGGQGSYEQYF.

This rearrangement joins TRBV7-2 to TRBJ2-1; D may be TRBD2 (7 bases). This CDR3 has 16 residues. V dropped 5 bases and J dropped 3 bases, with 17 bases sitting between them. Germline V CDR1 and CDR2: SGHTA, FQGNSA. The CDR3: CASSTMGGPIYNEQFF. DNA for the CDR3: TGTGCCAGCAGCACCATGGGGGGGCCAATCTACAATGAGCAGTTCTTC.

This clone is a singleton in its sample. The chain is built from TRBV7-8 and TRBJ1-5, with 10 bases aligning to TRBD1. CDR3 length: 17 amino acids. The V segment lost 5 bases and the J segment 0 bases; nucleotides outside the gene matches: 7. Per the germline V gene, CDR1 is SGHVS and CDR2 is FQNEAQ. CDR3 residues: CASSPWTGGNSNQPQHF. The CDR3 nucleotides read TGTGCCAGCAGCCCGTGGACAGGGGGAAATAGCAATCAGCCCCAGCATTTT.

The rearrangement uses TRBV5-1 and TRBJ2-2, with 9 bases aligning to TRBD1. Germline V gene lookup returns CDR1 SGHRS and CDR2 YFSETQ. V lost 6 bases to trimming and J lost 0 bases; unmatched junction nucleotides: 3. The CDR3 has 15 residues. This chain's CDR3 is CASTGQGPNTGELFF. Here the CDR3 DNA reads TGCGCCAGCACCGGACAGGGGCCGAACACCGGGGAGCTGTTTTTT.

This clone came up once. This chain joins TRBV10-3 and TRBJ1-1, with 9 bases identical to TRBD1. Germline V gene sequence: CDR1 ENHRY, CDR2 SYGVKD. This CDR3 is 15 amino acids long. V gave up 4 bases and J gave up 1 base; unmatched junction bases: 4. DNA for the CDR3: TGTGCCATCAGTGGGGGACAGGGAAAGAACACTGAAGCTTTCTTT. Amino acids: CAISGGQGKNTEAFF.

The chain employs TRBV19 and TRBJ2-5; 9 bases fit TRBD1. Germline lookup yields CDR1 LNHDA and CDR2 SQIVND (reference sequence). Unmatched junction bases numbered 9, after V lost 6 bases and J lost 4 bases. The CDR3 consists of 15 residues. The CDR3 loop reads CASRLSGTGRETQYF. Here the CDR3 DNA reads TGTGCCAGTAGATTATCCGGGACAGGGAGAGAGACCCAGTACTTC.

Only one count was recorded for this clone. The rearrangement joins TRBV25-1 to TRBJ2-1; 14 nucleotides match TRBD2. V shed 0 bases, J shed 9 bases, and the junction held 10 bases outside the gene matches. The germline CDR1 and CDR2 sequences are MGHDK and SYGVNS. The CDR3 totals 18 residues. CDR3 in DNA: TGTGCCAGCAGTGAATACGCGACGGGACTAGCGGGAGAGGGTGAGCAGTTCTTC. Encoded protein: CASSEYATGLAGEGEQFF.

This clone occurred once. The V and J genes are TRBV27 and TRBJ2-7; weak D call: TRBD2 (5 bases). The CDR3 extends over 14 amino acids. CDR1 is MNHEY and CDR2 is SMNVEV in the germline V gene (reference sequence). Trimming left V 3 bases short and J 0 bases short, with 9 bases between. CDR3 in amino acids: CASSFYGDSYEQYF. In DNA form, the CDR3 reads TGTGCCAGCAGTTTTTACGGGGACTCCTACGAGCAGTACTTC.

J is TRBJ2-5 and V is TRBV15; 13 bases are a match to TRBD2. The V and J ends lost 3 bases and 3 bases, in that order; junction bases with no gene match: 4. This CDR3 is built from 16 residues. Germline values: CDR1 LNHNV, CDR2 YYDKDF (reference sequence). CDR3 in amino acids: CATSRGTSGTEETQYF. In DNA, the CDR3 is TGTGCCACCAGCAGGGGGACTAGCGGGACGGAAGAGACCCAGTACTTC.

This chain's CDR3 is CASSLTGTGSTRNTIYF. In DNA, the CDR3 is TGCGCCAGCAGCTTGACCGGGACAGGGAGTACGAGAAACACCATATATTTT. The V gene is TRBV5-1, the J gene TRBJ1-3, with 9 bases fitting TRBD1. Looked up from germline, CDR1 is SGHRS and CDR2 is YFSETQ. The V and J ends lost 1 base and 5 bases, in that order; junction bases with no gene match: 10. The CDR3 extends over 17 amino acids.

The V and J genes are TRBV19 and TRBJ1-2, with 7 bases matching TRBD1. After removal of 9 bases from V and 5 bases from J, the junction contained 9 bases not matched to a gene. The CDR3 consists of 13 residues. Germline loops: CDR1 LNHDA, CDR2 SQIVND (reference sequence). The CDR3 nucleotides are TGTGCCAGCACCTCGGACAGGAGATATGGCTACACCTTC. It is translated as CASTSDRRYGYTF.

The DNA for the CDR3 is TGTGCCAGCGGACTAGCGGGACGAGAGACCCAGTACTTC. This encodes CASGLAGRETQYF. This chain joins TRBV27 and TRBJ2-5; 12 positions match TRBD2. CDR3 length: 13 residues. V shed 8 bases and J 4 bases; nucleotides not matched to a gene: 2. Germline V gene data show CDR1 as MNHEY and CDR2 as SMNVEV (reference sequence).

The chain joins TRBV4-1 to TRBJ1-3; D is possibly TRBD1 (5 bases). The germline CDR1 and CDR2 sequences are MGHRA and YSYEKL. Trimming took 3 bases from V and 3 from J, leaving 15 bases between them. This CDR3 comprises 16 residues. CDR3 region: CASSHAGRFLGNTIYF. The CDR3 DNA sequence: TGCGCCAGCAGCCATGCAGGGCGTTTCCTTGGAAACACCATATATTTT.

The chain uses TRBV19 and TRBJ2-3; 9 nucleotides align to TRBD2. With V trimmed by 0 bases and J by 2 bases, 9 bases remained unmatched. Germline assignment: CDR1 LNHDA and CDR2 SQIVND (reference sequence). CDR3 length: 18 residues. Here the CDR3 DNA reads TGTGCCAGTAGTATAGAGCCACCGGGACTAGCATTCACAGATACGCAGTATTTT. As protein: CASSIEPPGLAFTDTQYF.

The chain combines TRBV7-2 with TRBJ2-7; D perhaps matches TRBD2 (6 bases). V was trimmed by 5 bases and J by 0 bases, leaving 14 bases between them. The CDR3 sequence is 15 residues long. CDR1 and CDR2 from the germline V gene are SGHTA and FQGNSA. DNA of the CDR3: TGTGCCAGCAGCCCGACTAGAGTTAGCTCCTACGAGCAGTACTTC. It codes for CASSPTRVSSYEQYF.

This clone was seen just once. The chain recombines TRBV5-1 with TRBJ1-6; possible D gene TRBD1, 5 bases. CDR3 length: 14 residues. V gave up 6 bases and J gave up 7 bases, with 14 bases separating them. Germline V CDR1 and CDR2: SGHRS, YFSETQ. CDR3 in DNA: TGCGCCAGCAAGCCCCAGGGTCAAAATTCACCCCTCCACTTT. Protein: CASKPQGQNSPLHF.

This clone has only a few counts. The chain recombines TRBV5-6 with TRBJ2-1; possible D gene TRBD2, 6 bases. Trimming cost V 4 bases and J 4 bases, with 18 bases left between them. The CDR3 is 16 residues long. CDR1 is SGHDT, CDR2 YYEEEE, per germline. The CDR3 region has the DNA TGTGCCAGCAGCCTTGCTAGCGCCCGCAGGTACAATGAGCAGTTCTTC. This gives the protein CASSLASARRYNEQFF.